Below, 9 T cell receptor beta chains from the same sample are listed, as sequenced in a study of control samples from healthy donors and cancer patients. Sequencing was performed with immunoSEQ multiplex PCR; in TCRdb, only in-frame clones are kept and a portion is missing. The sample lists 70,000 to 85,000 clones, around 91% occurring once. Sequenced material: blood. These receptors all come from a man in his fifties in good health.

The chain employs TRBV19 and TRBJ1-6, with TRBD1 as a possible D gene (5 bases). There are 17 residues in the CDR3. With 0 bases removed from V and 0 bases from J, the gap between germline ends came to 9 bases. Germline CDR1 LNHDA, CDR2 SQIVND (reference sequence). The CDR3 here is CASSIDGGGSYNSPLHF. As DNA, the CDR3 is TGTGCCAGTAGTATAGACGGGGGGGGCTCCTATAATTCACCCCTCCACTTT. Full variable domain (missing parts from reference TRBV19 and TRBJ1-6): DGGITQSPKYLFRKEGQNVTLSCEQNLNHDAMYWYRQDPGQGLRLIYYSQIVNDFQKGDIAEGYSVSREKKESFPLTVTSAQKNPTAFYLCASSIDGGGSYNSPLHFGNGTRLTVT.

CDR3 sequence reads: CSVVWGNEQFF. CDR3 sequence (DNA): TGCAGCGTTGTTTGGGGGAATGAGCAGTTCTTC. The chain couples TRBV29-1 to TRBJ2-1; D assignment may be TRBD1 or TRBD2 (5 bases each). The germline V and J ends were trimmed by 4 bases and 7 bases, with 8 bases remaining between them. CDR1 is SQVTM, CDR2 ANQGSEA, per germline. CDR3 size: 11 residues.

In nucleotides, the CDR3 is TGCGCCAGCAGCTTGGAAACCTCTGGGGCCAACGTCCTGACTTTC. This sequence encodes CASSLETSGANVLTF. The rearrangement links TRBV5-1 to TRBJ2-6; D is uncertain. The CDR3 is made up of 15 amino acids. The germline V gene encodes CDR1 SGHRS and CDR2 YFSETQ. The V and J ends lost 0 bases and 0 bases respectively, with 4 bases between them.

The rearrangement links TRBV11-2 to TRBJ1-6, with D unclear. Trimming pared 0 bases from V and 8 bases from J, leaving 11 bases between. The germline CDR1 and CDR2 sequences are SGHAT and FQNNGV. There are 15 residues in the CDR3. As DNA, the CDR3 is TGTGCCAGCAGCTTAGATCTGGTTGGCCATTCACCCCTCCACTTT. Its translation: CASSLDLVGHSPLHF.

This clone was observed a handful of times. CDR3 in DNA: TGTGCCACCAACAGAGGCCTCTACAATGAGCAGTTCTTC. It specifies CATNRGLYNEQFF. The chain combines TRBV19 with TRBJ2-1; D is undetermined. The V end lost 10 bases, the J end lost 3 bases, and 13 bases lay between the germline ends. This CDR3 is built from 13 residues. Germline CDR1 is LNHDA and CDR2 is SQIVND (reference sequence). Looking up the rest from reference TRBV19 and TRBJ2-1 gives the full variable domain: DGGITQSPKYLFRKEGQNVTLSCEQNLNHDAMYWYRQDPGQGLRLIYYSQIVNDFQKGDIAEGYSVSREKKESFPLTVTSAQKNPTAFYLCATNRGLYNEQFFGPGTRLTVL.

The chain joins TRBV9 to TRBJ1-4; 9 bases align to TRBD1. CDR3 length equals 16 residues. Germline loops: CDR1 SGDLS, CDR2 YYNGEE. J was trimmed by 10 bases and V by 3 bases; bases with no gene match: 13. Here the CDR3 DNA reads TGTGCCAGCAGCGGGGTGGCGGGACAGGGTGGAGGAAAACTGTTTTTT. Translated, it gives CASSGVAGQGGGKLFF.

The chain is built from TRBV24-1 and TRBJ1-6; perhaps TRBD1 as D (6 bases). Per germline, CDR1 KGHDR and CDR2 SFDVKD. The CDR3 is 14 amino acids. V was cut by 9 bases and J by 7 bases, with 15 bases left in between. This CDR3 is CATRRYQGNSPLHF. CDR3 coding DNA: TGTGCCACCCGTAGATACCAGGGGAATTCACCCCTCCACTTT.

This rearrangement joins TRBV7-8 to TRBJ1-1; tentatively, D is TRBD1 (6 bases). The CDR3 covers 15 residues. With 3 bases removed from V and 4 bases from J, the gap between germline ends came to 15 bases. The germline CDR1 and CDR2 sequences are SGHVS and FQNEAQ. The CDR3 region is CASSLPGASGTEAFF. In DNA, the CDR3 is TGTGCCAGCAGCTTGCCGGGGGCAAGTGGCACTGAAGCTTTCTTT.

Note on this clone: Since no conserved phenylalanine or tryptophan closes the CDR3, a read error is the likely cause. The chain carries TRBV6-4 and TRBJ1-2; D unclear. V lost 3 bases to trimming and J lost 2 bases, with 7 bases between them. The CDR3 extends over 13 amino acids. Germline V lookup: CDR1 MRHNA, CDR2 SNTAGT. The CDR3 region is CASSEGLNYGYTL. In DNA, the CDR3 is TGTGCCAGCAGTGAGGGCCTAAACTATGGCTACACCCTC.